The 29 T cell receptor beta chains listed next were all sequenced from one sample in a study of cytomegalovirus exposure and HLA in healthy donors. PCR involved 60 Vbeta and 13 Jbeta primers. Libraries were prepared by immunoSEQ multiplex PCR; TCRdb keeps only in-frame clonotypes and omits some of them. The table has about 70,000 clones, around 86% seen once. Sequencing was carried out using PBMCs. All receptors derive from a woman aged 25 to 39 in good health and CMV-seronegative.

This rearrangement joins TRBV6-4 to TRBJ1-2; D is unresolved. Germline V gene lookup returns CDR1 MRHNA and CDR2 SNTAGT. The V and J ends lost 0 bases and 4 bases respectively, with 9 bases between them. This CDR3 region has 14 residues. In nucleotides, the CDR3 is TGTGCCAGCAGTGACTCGGCCGGGGTCTATGGCTACACCTTC. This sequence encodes CASSDSAGVYGYTF.

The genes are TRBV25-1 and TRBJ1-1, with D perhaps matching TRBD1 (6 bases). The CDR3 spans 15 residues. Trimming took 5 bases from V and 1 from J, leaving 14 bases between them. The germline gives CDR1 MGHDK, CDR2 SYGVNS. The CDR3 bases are TGTGCCAGCAGTTTCCATGGGGGCCGGAACACTGAAGCTTTCTTT. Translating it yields CASSFHGGRNTEAFF.

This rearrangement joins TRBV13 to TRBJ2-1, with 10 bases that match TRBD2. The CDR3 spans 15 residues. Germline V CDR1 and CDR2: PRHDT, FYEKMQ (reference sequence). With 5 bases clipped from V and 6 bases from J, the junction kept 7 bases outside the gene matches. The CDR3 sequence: CASSEPGLARNEQFF. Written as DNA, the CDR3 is TGTGCCAGCAGCGAACCGGGACTAGCGCGCAATGAGCAGTTCTTC.

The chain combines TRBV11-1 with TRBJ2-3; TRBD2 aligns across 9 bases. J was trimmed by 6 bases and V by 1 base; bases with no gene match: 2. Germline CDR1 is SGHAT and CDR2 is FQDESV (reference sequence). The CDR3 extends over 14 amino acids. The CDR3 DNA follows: TGTGCCAGCAGCTTAGGGAGCGGGAGGGATACGCAGTATTTT. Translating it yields CASSLGSGRDTQYF.

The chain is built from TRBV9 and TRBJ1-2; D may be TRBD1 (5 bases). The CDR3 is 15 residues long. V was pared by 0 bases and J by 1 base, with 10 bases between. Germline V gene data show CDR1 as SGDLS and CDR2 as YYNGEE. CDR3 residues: CASSVVAGYNYGYTF. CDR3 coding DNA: TGTGCCAGCAGCGTAGTAGCAGGGTATAACTATGGCTACACCTTC.

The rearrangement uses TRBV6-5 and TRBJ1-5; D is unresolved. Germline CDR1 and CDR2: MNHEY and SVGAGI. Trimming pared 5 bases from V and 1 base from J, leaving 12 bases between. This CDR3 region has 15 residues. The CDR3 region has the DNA TGTGCCAGCAGTGCCAGGTTCTCCAGCAATCAGCCCCAGCATTTT. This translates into CASSARFSSNQPQHF.

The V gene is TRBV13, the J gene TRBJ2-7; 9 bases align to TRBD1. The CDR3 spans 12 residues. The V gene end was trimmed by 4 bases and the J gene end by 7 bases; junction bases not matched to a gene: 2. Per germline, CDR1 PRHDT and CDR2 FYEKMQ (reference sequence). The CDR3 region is CASSWDREEQYF. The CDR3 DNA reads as TGTGCCAGCAGCTGGGACAGGGAGGAGCAGTACTTC. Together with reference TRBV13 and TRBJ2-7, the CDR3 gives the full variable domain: AAGVIQSPRHLIKEKRETATLKCYPIPRHDTVYWYQQGPGQDPQFLISFYEKMQSDKGSIPDRFSAQQFSDYHSELNMSSLELGDSALYFCASSWDREEQYFGPGTRLTVT.

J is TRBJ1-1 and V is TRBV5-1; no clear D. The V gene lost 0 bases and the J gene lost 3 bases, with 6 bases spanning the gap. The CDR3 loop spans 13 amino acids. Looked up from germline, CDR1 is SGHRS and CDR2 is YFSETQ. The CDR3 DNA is TGCGCCAGCAGCTTGGCCCGGGACACTGAAGCTTTCTTT. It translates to CASSLARDTEAFF. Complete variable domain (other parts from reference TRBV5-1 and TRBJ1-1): KAGVTQTPRYLIKTRGQQVTLSCSPISGHRSVSWYQQTPGQGLQFLFEYFSETQRNKGNFPGRFSGRQFSNSRSEMNVSTLELGDSALYLCASSLARDTEAFFGQGTRLTVV.

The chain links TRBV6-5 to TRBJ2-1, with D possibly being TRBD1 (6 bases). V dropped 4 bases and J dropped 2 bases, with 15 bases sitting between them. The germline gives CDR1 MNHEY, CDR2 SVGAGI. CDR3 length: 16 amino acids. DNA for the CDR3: TGTGCCAGCAGTTCTGGGAAGGACAGTGCCTACAATGAGCAGTTCTTC. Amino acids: CASSSGKDSAYNEQFF.

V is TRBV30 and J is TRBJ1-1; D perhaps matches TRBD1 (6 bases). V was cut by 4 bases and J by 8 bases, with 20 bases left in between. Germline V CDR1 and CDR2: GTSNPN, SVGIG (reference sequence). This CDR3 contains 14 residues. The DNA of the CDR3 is TGTGCCTGGACTGGGGGCAGGGTCCAACCGGAAGCTTTCTTT. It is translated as CAWTGGRVQPEAFF.

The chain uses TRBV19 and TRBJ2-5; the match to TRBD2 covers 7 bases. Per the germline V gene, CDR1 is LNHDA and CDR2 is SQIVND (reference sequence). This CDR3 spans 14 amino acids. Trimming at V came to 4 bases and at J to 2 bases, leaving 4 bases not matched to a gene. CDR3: CASSTGLGQETQYF. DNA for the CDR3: TGTGCCAGTAGTACCGGACTAGGTCAAGAGACCCAGTACTTC.

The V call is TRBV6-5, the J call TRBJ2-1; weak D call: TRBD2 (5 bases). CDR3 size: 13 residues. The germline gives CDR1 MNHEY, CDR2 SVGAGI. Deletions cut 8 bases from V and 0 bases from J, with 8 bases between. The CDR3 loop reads CASSAGSYNEQFF. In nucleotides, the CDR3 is TGTGCCAGCTCTGCGGGCTCCTACAATGAGCAGTTCTTC.

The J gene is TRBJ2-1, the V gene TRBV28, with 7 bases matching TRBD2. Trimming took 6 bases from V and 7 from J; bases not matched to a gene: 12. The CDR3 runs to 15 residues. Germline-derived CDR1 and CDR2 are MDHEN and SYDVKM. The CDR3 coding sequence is TGTGCCAGCAGGTCGCTAGCGGAAGGGGCAAATGAGCAGTTCTTC. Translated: CASRSLAEGANEQFF.

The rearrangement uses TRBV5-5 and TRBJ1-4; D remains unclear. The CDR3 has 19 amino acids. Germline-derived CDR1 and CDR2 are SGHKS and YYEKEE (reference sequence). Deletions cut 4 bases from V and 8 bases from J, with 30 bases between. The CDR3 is CASSGPGGPKGGYREKLFF. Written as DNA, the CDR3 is TGTGCCAGCAGCGGCCCGGGCGGGCCGAAGGGAGGATATAGGGAAAAACTGTTTTTT.

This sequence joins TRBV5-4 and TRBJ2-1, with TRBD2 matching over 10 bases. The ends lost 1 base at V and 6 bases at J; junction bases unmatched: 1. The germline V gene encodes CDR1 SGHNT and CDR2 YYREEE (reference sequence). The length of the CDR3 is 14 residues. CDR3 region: CASSLTSGVNEQFF. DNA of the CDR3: TGTGCCAGCAGCTTGACTAGCGGGGTCAATGAGCAGTTCTTC.

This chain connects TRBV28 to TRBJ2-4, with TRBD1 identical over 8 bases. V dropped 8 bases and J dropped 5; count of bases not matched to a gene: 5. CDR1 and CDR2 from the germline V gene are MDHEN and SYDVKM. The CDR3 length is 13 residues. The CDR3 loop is CASGQGRENIQYF. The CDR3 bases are TGTGCCAGCGGACAGGGAAGGGAAAACATTCAGTACTTC.

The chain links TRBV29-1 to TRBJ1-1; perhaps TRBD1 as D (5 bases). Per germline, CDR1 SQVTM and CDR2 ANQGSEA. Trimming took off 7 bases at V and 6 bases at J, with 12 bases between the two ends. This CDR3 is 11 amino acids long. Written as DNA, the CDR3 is TGCAGCGGGCAGGGTTACGCTGAAGCTTTCTTT. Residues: CSGQGYAEAFF.

CDR3 nucleotides: TGCGCCAGCAGCTTGGTGTCTGCCGGAGATACGCAGTATTTT. Encoded protein: CASSLVSAGDTQYF. The chain is built from TRBV5-1 and TRBJ2-3; D gene ambiguous. V shed 0 bases and J shed 5 bases, with 10 bases lying between them. Germline V gene sequence: CDR1 SGHRS, CDR2 YFSETQ. The CDR3 consists of 14 residues.

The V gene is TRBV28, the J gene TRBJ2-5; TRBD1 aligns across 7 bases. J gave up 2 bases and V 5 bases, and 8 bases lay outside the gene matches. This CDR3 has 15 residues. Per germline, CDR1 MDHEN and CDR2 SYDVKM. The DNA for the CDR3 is TGTGCCAGCAGTATCTCCGGGACAGCTCAAGAGACCCAGTACTTC. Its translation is CASSISGTAQETQYF.

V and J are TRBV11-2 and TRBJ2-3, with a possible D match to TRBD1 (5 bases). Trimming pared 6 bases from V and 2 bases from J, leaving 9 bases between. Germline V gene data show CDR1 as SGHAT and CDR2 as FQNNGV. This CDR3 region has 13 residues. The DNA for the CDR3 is TGTGCCAGCAGTCCAGGGTTCACAGATACGCAGTATTTT. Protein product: CASSPGFTDTQYF.

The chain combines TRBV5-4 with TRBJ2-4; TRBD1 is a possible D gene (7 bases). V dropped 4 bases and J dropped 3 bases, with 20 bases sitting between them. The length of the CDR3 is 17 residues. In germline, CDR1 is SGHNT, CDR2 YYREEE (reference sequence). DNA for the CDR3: TGTGCCAGCAGCGTCTACAGGGGCCGCGGGGTCAAAAACATTCAGTACTTC. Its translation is CASSVYRGRGVKNIQYF.

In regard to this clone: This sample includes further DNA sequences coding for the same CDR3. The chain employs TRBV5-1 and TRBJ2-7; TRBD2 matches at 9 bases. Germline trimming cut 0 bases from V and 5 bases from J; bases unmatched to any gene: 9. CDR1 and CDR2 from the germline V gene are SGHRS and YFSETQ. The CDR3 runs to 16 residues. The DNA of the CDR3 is TGCGCCAGCAGCTTGGCGGTAGCGGGAGAGAAGAACGAGCAGTACTTC. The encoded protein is CASSLAVAGEKNEQYF.

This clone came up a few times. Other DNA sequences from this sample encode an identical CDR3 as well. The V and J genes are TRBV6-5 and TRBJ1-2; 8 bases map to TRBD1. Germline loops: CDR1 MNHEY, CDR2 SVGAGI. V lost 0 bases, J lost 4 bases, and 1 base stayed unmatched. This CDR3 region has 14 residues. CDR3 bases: TGTGCCAGCAGTTACTCTACAGGGGGCTATGGCTACACCTTC. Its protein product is CASSYSTGGYGYTF.

The DNA for the CDR3 is TGTGCCAGCAGCCCCGCTAGCGGGAGTGACATTCAGTACTTC. It specifies CASSPASGSDIQYF. The chain employs TRBV7-2 and TRBJ2-4; 10 bases match TRBD2. The junction had 6 bases not matched to a gene; V was cut back by 5 bases and J by 8 bases. CDR3 length: 14 residues. In germline, CDR1 is SGHTA, CDR2 FQGNSA.

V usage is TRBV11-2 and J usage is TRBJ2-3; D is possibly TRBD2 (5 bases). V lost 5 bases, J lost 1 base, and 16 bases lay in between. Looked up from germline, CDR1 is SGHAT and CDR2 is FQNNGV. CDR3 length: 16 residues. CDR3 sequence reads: CASSQVEAVGTDTQYF. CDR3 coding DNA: TGTGCCAGCAGCCAGGTGGAGGCGGTGGGCACAGATACGCAGTATTTT.

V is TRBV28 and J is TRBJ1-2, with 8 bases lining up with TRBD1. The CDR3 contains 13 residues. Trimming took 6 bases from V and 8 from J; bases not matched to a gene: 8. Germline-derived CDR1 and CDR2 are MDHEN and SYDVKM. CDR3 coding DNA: TGTGCCAGCAGACGAGGCAGGGGGCAGGGCTACACCTTC. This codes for CASRRGRGQGYTF.

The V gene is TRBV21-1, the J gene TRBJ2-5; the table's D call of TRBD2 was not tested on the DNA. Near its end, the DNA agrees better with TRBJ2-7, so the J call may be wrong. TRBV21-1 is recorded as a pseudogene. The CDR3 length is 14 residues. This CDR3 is CASTKRGLTYEQYF. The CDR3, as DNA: TGTGCCAGCACCAAAAGGGGACTAACCTACGAGCAGTACTTC.

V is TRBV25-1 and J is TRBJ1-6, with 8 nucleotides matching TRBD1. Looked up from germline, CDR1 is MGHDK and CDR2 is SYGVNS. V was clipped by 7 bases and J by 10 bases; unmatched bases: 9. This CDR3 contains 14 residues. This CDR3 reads CASIQTGGGSPLHF. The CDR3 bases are TGTGCCAGCATACAAACAGGGGGAGGATCACCCCTCCACTTT.

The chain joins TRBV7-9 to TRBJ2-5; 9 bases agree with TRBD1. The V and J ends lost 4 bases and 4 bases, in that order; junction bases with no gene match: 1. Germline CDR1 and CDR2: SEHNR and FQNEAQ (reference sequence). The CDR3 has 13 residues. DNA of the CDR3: TGTGCCAGCAGCTCACAGGGGGCAGAGACCCAGTACTTC. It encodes CASSSQGAETQYF.